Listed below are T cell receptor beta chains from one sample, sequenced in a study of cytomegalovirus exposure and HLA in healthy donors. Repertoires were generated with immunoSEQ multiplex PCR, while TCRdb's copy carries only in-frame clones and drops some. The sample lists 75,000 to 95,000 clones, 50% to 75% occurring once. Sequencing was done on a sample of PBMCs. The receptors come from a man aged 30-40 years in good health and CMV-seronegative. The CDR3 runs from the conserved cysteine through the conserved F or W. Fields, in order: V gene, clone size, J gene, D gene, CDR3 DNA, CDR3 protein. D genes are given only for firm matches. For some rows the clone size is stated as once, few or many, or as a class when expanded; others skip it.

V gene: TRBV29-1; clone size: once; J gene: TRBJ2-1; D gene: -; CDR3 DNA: TGCAGCGTTGAGGACAGGGAGGGGGAGCGGTTCTACAATGAGCAGTTCTTC; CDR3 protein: CSVEDREGERFYNEQFF
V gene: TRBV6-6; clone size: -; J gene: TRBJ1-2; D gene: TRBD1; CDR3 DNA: TGTGCCAGCAGTTACTCGGGGGACAGATCTGGCTACACCTTC; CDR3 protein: CASSYSGDRSGYTF
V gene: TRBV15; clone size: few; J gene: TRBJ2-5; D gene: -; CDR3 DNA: TGTGCCACCAGCAGAGATTATCCCGGTGAGACCCAGTACTTC; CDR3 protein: CATSRDYPGETQYF
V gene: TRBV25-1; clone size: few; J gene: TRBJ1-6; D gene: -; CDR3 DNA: TGTGCCAGCAGTGGGGGCGGGGATTCACCCCTCCACTTT; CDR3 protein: CASSGGGDSPLHF
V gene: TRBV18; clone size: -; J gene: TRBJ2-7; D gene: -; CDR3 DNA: TGTGCCAGCTCACCCAGGACAGCGAGCTCCTACGAGCAGTACTTC; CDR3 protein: CASSPRTASSYEQYF
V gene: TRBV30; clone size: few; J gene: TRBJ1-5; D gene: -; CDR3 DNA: TGTGCCTGGAGTGGCTCCGGACAGTCTGGCAATCAGCCCCAGCATTTT; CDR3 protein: CAWSGSGQSGNQPQHF
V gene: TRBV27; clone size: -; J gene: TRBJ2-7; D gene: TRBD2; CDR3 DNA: TGTGCCAGCAGTTTTCTGAGCGGGAGGCAGTACGAGCAGTACTTC; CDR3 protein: CASSFLSGRQYEQYF
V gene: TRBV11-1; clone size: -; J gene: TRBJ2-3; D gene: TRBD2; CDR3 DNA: TGTGCCAGCAGCCAGGCCCTAGCGGGGGGCACAGATACGCAGTATTTT; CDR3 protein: CASSQALAGGTDTQYF
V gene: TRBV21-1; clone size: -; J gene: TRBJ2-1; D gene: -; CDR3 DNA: TGTGCCAGCAGCAAAACCGGGATCTTC; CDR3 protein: CASSKTGIF
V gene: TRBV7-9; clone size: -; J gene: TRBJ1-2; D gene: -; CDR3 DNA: TGTTCCAGCAGCTTAGTGCGGACAGAAATATTATTTAACTATGGCTACACCTTC; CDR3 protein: CSSSLVRTEILFNYGYTF
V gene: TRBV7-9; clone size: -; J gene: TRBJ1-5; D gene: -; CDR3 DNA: TGTGCCAGCAGCAACGGGGGGAGCCAGCCCCAGCATTTT; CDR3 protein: CASSNGGSQPQHF
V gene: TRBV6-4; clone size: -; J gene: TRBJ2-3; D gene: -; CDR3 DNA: TGTGCCAGCATCCATTCCCGGAGGCGGGGCCAGAACACAGATACGCAGTATTTT; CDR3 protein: CASIHSRRRGQNTDTQYF
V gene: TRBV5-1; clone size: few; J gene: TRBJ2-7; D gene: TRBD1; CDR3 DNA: TGCGCCAGCAGCTTGGCGGGCAGGGGGTTCGACGAGCAGTACTTC; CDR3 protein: CASSLAGRGFDEQYF
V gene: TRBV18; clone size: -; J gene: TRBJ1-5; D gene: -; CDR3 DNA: TGTGCCAGCTCACCGGGGGGGGCCAGTTATCAGCCCCAGCATTTT; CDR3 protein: CASSPGGASYQPQHF
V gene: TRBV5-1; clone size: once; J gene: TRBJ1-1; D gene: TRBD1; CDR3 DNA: TGCGCCAGCAGCCCCGGGACAGTAGGGACTGAAGCTTTCTTT; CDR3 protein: CASSPGTVGTEAFF
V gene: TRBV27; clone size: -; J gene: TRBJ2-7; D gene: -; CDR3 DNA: TGTGCCATTGGAACCGGGTCCAGGGGCCATTACGAGCAGTACTTC; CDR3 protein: CAIGTGSRGHYEQYF
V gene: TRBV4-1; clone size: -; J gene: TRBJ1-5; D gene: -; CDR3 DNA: TGCGCCAGCAGCCAAGCTCAGTTTAATCAGCCCCAGCATTTT; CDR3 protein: CASSQAQFNQPQHF
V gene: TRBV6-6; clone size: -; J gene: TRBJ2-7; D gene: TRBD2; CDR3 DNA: TGTGCCTCCCAGTTAGACGGGAGGGAATACGAGCAGTACTTC; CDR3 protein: CASQLDGREYEQYF
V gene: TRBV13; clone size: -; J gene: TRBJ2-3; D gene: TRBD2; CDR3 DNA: TGTGCCAGCAGCCCGGGGGCGGGGGGGCCCCCAGATACGCAGTATTTT; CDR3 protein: CASSPGAGGPPDTQYF
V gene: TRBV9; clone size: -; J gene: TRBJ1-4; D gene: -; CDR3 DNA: TGTGCCAGCAGCGTAACCCCCGGGGGGAGGAAACTGTTTTTT; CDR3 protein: CASSVTPGGRKLFF
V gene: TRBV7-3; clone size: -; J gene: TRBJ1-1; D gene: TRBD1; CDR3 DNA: TGTGCCAGCAGTACGACAGGGTTCGGCACTGAAGCTTTCTTT; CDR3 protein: CASSTTGFGTEAFF
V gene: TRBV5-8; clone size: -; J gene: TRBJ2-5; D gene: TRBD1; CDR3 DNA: TGTGCCAGCAGCTTAGGACAGGGGGCGGAAGAGACCCAGTACTTC; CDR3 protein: CASSLGQGAEETQYF
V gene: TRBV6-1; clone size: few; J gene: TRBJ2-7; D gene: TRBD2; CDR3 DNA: TGTGCCAGCAGGTACCGGGGGGAGATCGACGAGCAGTACTTC; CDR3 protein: CASRYRGEIDEQYF
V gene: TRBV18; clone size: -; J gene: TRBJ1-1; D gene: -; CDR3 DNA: TGTGCCAGCTCCGTGGGGGGGCTTCATACCACTGAAGCTTTCTTT; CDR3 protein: CASSVGGLHTTEAFF
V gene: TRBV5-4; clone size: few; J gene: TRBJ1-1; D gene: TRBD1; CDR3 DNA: TGTGCCAGCAGCACGGGGACAGAAACTTATGAAGCTTTCTTT; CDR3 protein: CASSTGTETYEAFF
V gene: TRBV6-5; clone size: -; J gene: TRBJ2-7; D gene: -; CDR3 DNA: TGTGCCAGCAGATACCTGACAGGTACCTACGAGCAGTACTTC; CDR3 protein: CASRYLTGTYEQYF
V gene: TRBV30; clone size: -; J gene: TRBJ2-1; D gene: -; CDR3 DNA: TGTGCCTGGACTGTACGTCGGGACTCCTACAATGAGCAGTTCTTC; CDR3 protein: CAWTVRRDSYNEQFF